A single sample is the source of the 25 T cell receptor beta chains below, sequenced in a study of blood T cells in healthy people across ages (dated by TCRdb to about 2015). Library creation used 5' RACE. A second PCR of roughly 6 to 11 cycles was run with a J-beta primer mix and a sample-barcoded 5' primer. TCRdb cleaned the public reads at Q25 with fastp, built clones with MiXCR and kept in-frame beta chains. Each entry is one CDR3 protein sequence, shown with its most common DNA and genes. For this sample there are approximately 1,700,000 distinct CDR3 sequences; about two fifths appear just once. The ten top clones hold 23% of the sample. The sequenced sample consisted of blood. The receptor source for this set is a human donor in good health.

This clonotype was seen more than once but under ten times. V is TRBV6-2 or TRBV6-3 and J is TRBJ2-5; TRBD2 is a possible D gene (7 bases). The germline V gene has CDR1 MNHEY and CDR2 SVGEGT. CDR3 size: 14 residues. V was trimmed by 8 bases and J by 5 bases, leaving 18 bases between them. The CDR3: CASAEGGQLETQYF. The CDR3 DNA follows: TGTGCCAGCGCCGAGGGGGGGCAGTTGGAGACCCAGTACTTC.

This clonotype was seen only a few times. The J gene is TRBJ1-1, the V gene TRBV5-1; D gene unclear. This CDR3 spans 13 amino acids. V shed 0 bases and J shed 12 bases, with 15 bases lying between them. Looked up from germline, CDR1 is SGHRS and CDR2 is YFSETQ. CDR3 nucleotides: TGCGCCAGCAGCTTGGATATTCACACCGAACCTTTCTTT. Residues: CASSLDIHTEPFF.

The rearrangement joins TRBV29-1 to TRBJ2-5; 10 bases align to TRBD1. The V segment lost 2 bases and the J segment 11 bases; nucleotides outside the gene matches: 14. This CDR3 has 15 amino acids. Germline V gives CDR1 SQVTM, CDR2 ANQGSEA. In DNA form, the CDR3 reads TGCAGCGTTGAACGCCCGGGGGGACAGGGGTGGGAGCAGTACTTC. It translates to CSVERPGGQGWEQYF.

With respect to this clonotype: The junction and the germline gene differ at one end; a read error may be behind it. V and J are TRBV11-2 and TRBJ2-1, with 9 bases that match TRBD2. Germline CDR1 reads SGHAT; CDR2 reads FQNNGV. The CDR3 is made up of 17 amino acids. CDR3: CACSLGYGGGAYNEQFF. The CDR3, as DNA: TGTGCCTGCAGCTTAGGCTATGGCGGGGGGGCTTACAATGAGCAGTTCTTC. Looking up the rest from reference TRBV11-2 and TRBJ2-1 gives the full variable domain: EAGVAQSPRYKIIEKRQSVAFWCNPISGHATLYWYQQILGQGPKLLIQFQNNGVVDDSQLPKDRFSAERLKGVDSTLKIQPAKLEDSAVYLCACSLGYGGGAYNEQFFGPGTRLTVL.

The chain uses TRBV11-1 and TRBJ1-6; D remains ambiguous. V lost 3 bases and J lost 7, with 7 bases in between. The length of the CDR3 is 13 residues. CDR1 is SGHAT, CDR2 FQDESV, per germline (reference sequence). CDR3 residues: CASSFDPNSPLHF. The DNA of the CDR3 is TGTGCCAGCAGCTTTGATCCGAATTCACCCCTCCACTTT. Full variable domain (remainder filled in from reference TRBV11-1 and TRBJ1-6): EAEVAQSPRYKITEKSQAVAFWCDPISGHATLYWYRQILGQGPELLVQFQDESVVDDSQLPKDRFSAERLKGVDSTLKIQPAELGDSAMYLCASSFDPNSPLHFGNGTRLTVT.

This chain joins TRBV15 and TRBJ2-7; tentatively, D is TRBD1 or TRBD2 (6 bases each). Germline CDR1 LNHNV, CDR2 YYDKDF (reference sequence). V was shortened by 0 bases and J by 0 bases, with 9 bases between the two germline ends. The CDR3 contains 15 residues. Here the CDR3 DNA reads TGTGCCACCAGCAGAGAAGGGGGGTTCTCCTACGAGCAGTACTTC. Protein product: CATSREGGFSYEQYF.

This clonotype was seen a handful of times. The chain uses TRBV10-3 and TRBJ1-2, with 9 positions matching TRBD1. The CDR3 totals 17 residues. Germline CDR1 reads ENHRY; CDR2 reads SYGVKD. The junction had 9 bases not matched to a gene; V was cut back by 0 bases and J by 4 bases. Here the CDR3 reads CAISESLLRDRVYGYTF. The CDR3 DNA reads TGTGCCATCAGTGAGTCACTCCTCCGGGACAGGGTCTATGGCTACACCTTC.

The rearrangement links TRBV6-5 to TRBJ2-2; 7 bases map to TRBD1. From germline, CDR1 is MNHEY and CDR2 SVGAGI. J was trimmed by 1 base and V by 2 bases; bases with no gene match: 4. The CDR3 has 16 residues. The CDR3 loop is CASSYQTGRNTGELFF. DNA for the CDR3: TGTGCCAGCAGTTACCAGACAGGGCGGAACACCGGGGAGCTGTTTTTT.

The chain is built from TRBV28 and TRBJ2-5; 7 bases map to TRBD2. Germline CDR1 and CDR2: MDHEN and SYDVKM. This CDR3 contains 15 residues. J lost 5 bases, V lost 5 bases, and 11 bases had no gene match. In DNA form, the CDR3 reads TGTGCCAGCAGTAGAAAACTAGCGACGGGTGAGACCCAGTACTTC. It codes for CASSRKLATGETQYF.

The chain couples TRBV6-2 or TRBV6-3 to TRBJ1-2, with 8 nucleotides matching TRBD1. This CDR3 has 13 amino acids. After removal of 2 bases from V and 8 bases from J, the junction contained 4 bases not matched to a gene. Germline V gives CDR1 MNHEY, CDR2 SVGEGT. As DNA, the CDR3 is TGTGCCAGCAGTTACCCGACAGGGGACGGCTACACCTTC. It translates to CASSYPTGDGYTF.

CDR3 protein: CASSSRGRTPYGYTF. CDR3 in DNA: TGTGCCAGCAGCTCCCGGGGGAGAACCCCCTATGGCTACACCTTC. The chain is built from TRBV9 and TRBJ1-2, with TRBD1 as a possible D gene (5 bases). This CDR3 region has 15 residues. Trimming took 4 bases from V and 4 from J, leaving 17 bases between them. The V gene's germline CDR1 is SGDLS and CDR2 YYNGEE.

Regarding this clonotype: This sequence may be a read error, since a much larger clone differs from it by one base. The J gene is TRBJ2-1, the V gene TRBV11-1, with D uncertain. The length of the CDR3 is 14 residues. With 7 bases removed from V and 5 bases from J, the gap between germline ends came to 15 bases. From germline, CDR1 is SGHAT and CDR2 FQDESV (reference sequence). The chain's CDR3 is CASNLLISDNEQFF. The CDR3 nucleotides read TGTGCCAGCAACTTGCTCATATCGGACAATGAGCAGTTCTTC.

The chain carries TRBV7-2 and TRBJ2-5; weak D call: TRBD2 (8 bases). Trimming pared 6 bases from V and 4 bases from J, leaving 21 bases between. This CDR3 has 16 residues. The germline CDR1 and CDR2 sequences are SGHTA and FQGNSA. In DNA, the CDR3 is TGTGCCAGCAGTTTCCCCCCCGGGAGGGGGCGAGAGACCCAGTACTTC. Its translation is CASSFPPGRGRETQYF.

The chain has TRBV12-3 or TRBV12-4 and TRBJ1-2; D call uncertain. Trimming removed 4 bases at V and 1 base at J, with 13 bases between. The length of the CDR3 is 15 residues. CDR3 loop: CASSSPSRINYGYTF. The CDR3, as DNA: TGTGCCAGCAGTTCCCCCTCTAGAATTAACTATGGCTACACCTTC.

The rearrangement uses TRBV10-3 and TRBJ2-1; 8 nucleotides align to TRBD2. V was clipped by 3 bases and J by 6 bases; unmatched bases: 7. The CDR3 totals 15 residues. Germline V gene sequence: CDR1 ENHRY, CDR2 SYGVKD. CDR3 loop: CAISDKRGSCNEQFF. The CDR3 DNA reads TGTGCCATCAGTGACAAGCGGGGGTCGTGCAATGAGCAGTTCTTC.

The chain links TRBV6-5 to TRBJ1-5, with 8 bases lining up with TRBD1. Per the germline V gene, CDR1 is MNHEY and CDR2 is SVGAGI. CDR3 size: 12 residues. Trimming removed 5 bases from V and 15 bases from J; junction bases left unmatched: 9. The DNA of the CDR3 is TGTGCCAGCAGTACCTGGGACAGGATATTGCATTTT. This sequence encodes CASSTWDRILHF.

This clonotype showed up many times. The rearrangement joins TRBV29-1 to TRBJ2-6; D is ambiguous. This CDR3 has 12 amino acids. CDR1 and CDR2 from the germline V gene are SQVTM and ANQGSEA. Trimming stripped 7 bases from V and 2 bases from J, with 6 bases between. The CDR3 nucleotides are TGCAGCGCCTTAGCTGGGGCCAACGTCCTGACTTTC. It yields the protein CSALAGANVLTF.

A remark on this clonotype: The junction departs from germline at one end; a sequencing error may be responsible. The chain recombines TRBV6-1 with TRBJ1-2; D remains unclear. Germline V gene sequence: CDR1 MNHNS, CDR2 SASEGT. This CDR3 comprises 13 residues. The CDR3 nucleotides are TGTGCCGGCAGTAACGGAGGCTACTATGGCTACACCTTC. Translation: CAGSNGGYYGYTF.

The gene calls are TRBV13 and TRBJ2-5; weak D call: TRBD1 (6 bases). V was clipped by 4 bases and J by 1 base, with 10 bases between them. The CDR3 extends over 14 amino acids. Germline lookup yields CDR1 PRHDT and CDR2 FYEKMQ (reference sequence). Here the CDR3 DNA reads TGTGCCAGCAGCTACCAGGGGTCCCAAGAGACCCAGTACTTC. Its protein is CASSYQGSQETQYF.

The chain is built from TRBV3-1 and TRBJ1-5; D is unclear. The germline CDR1 and CDR2 sequences are LGHDT and YNNKEL (reference sequence). The CDR3 contains 14 residues. The ends were cut back, 4 bases at V and 4 bases at J, with 11 bases in the middle. In nucleotides, the CDR3 is TGTGCCAGCAGCCCATGGGCCGCTAATCAGCCCCAGCATTTT. Translated: CASSPWAANQPQHF.

V is TRBV7-9 and J is TRBJ2-1; D call uncertain. V was shortened by 5 bases and J by 2 bases, with 13 bases between the two germline ends. The CDR3 length is 15 residues. Germline lookup yields CDR1 SEHNR and CDR2 FQNEAQ (reference sequence). The CDR3 loop reads CASSPFARAYNEQFF. CDR3 DNA: TGTGCCAGCAGCCCTTTTGCCAGAGCCTACAATGAGCAGTTCTTC.

This clonotype appeared a few times. This chain links TRBV5-1 with TRBJ2-7; D perhaps matches TRBD1 (6 bases). The CDR3 is made up of 15 amino acids. Germline V lookup: CDR1 SGHRS, CDR2 YFSETQ. V gave up 1 base and J gave up 0 bases, with 11 bases separating them. The CDR3 DNA is TGCGCCAGCAGCTTGAGGGGGTGGCTCTCCTACGAGCAGTACTTC. It yields the protein CASSLRGWLSYEQYF. Looking up the rest from reference TRBV5-1 and TRBJ2-7 gives the full variable domain: KAGVTQTPRYLIKTRGQQVTLSCSPISGHRSVSWYQQTPGQGLQFLFEYFSETQRNKGNFPGRFSGRQFSNSRSEMNVSTLELGDSALYLCASSLRGWLSYEQYFGPGTRLTVT.

There are a few counts of this clonotype. V and J are TRBV4-1 and TRBJ2-3, with 12 nucleotides matching TRBD2. The germline V gene has CDR1 MGHRA and CDR2 YSYEKL. V shed 0 bases, J shed 5 bases, and the junction held 6 bases outside the gene matches. The CDR3 covers 17 residues. The CDR3 nucleotides are TGCGCCAGCAGCCAAGAATCCCTAGCGGGGGGGATAGATACGCAGTATTTT. Its translation is CASSQESLAGGIDTQYF.

This chain uses TRBV28 with TRBJ1-1; no clear D gene. CDR3 length: 14 amino acids. Germline V gene sequence: CDR1 MDHEN, CDR2 SYDVKM. V was shortened by 2 bases and J by 1 base, with 8 bases between the two germline ends. The CDR3: CASSLPEGNTEAFF. The CDR3 DNA reads as TGTGCCAGCAGTTTACCCGAGGGGAACACTGAAGCTTTCTTT.

This clonotype was detected a few times. The junction departs from germline at one end; a sequencing error may be responsible. The rearrangement uses TRBV12-3 or TRBV12-4 and TRBJ1-2; D not resolved. CDR3 length: 14 amino acids. The CDR3 sequence is CASSLSGPGYDYTF. The CDR3 DNA is TGTGCCAGCAGTTTGTCCGGGCCCGGCTATGACTACACCTTC.